The entry that follows covers one T cell receptor beta chain sequence. What it recognizes is unknown. A much larger clone differs by one base, so this may be a read error. The sample originates from a study of T-cell memory formation after mild COVID-19. Points from the study as a whole: CD4/CD8 balance held among clones contracting day 15 to 85, and later expanders leaned CD4+. Contracting CD4+ clones sat mainly in CM and EM; CD8+ in EMRA. Some responding clones appeared in pre-infection memory, suggesting cross-reactive memory joined.

CDR1 is MGHRA, CDR2 YSYEKL, per germline. This CDR3 spans 12 amino acids. V was trimmed by 1 base and J by 8 bases, leaving 7 bases between them. Using its own MiXCR run on the 5' RACE reads, TCRdb lists one record per CDR3 protein. The sample has roughly 280,000 distinct CDR3 sequences, around 16% seen once; the top ten hold 22%. The TCR sequence derives from a man aged 18 to 35 who had mild COVID-19 (a few samples of this study predate the infection). Cell type and time point are not known. Sequencing used PBMCs or a T cell subset sorted from them (not recorded which). V and J are TRBV4-1 and TRBJ2-3; D is perhaps TRBD2 (5 bases). The CDR3 DNA follows: TGCGCCAGCAGCCAAGGGGCGGGTACGCAGTATTTT. It specifies CASSQGAGTQYF.